What follows is one T cell receptor (beta chain) and its context. Antigen specificity is unknown. Individual cDNA molecules each received unique molecular identifiers attached to them. A single record per CDR3 protein comes from TCRdb applying MiXCR to the 5' RACE reads. The table lists under 100,000 distinct CDR3 sequences, about 10% of them singletons, with approximately 5.3% in the top ten. This CDR3 comprises 15 residues. CDR1 and CDR2 from the germline V gene are KGHSH and LQKENI. V was cut by 2 bases and J by 5 bases, with 15 bases left in between. The record originates from a study of early T cells in non-severe SARS-CoV-2 infection. In the study overall: Unpaired chains resulted from sequencing bulk RNA of unsorted whole blood.

Study results and caveats: VDJdb matches were skewed toward anti-spike CD8 T cell responses.

The genes are TRBV18 and TRBJ1-2; no clear D gene. Source material: whole blood. This TCR derives from an adult who was a healthcare worker with PCR-confirmed SARS-CoV-2 infection or an uninfected control (not recorded which). In DNA, the CDR3 is TGTGCCAGCTCACCAACTCAGGAGAATGGATATGGCTACACCTTC. This encodes CASSPTQENGYGYTF.